This TCR beta chain was recorded in a study of blood T cell repertoires in COVID-19. Background on the study: Some COVID-19 samples were acute and others convalescent; all came from the United States, Italy and Spain. PBMCs, B-cell-depleted T cells, or T cells provided the cDNA or gDNA that made up the material.

The CDR3 is 14 residues long. The V end lost 6 bases, the J end lost 5 bases, and 13 bases lay between the germline ends. Germline lookup yields CDR1 MDHEN and CDR2 SYDVKM. Authors' analysis steps: Quantification of nucleated cells was approximated via reference gene primer amplification. Clones were read by immunoSEQ multiplex PCR, and TCRdb kept only the in-frame ones, dropping some. The D gene and trimming were derived from the DNA, and the V and J assignments and clone size from that table. The sample has around 190,000 clones, about 85% seen once. The chain recombines TRBV28 with TRBJ1-4, with a weak D call TRBD1 (6 bases). The sequencing sample was made of peripheral blood. This receptor was obtained from a woman older than 75 with acute or convalescent COVID-19. CDR3 in amino acids: CASRGNRVNEKLFF. The CDR3 region has the DNA TGTGCCAGCAGAGGGAACAGGGTGAATGAAAAACTGTTTTTT.